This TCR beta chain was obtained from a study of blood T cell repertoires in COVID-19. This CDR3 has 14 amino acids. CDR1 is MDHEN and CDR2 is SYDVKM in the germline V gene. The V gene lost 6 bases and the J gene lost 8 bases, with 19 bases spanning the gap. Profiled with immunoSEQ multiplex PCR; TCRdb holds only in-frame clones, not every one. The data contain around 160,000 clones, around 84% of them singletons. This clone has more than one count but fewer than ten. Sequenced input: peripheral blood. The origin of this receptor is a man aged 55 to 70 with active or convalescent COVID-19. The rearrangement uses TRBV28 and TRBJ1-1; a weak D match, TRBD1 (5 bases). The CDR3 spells CASSSFTGPTEAFF. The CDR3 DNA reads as TGTGCCAGCAGCTCCTTCACAGGCCCCACGGAAGCTTTCTTT.